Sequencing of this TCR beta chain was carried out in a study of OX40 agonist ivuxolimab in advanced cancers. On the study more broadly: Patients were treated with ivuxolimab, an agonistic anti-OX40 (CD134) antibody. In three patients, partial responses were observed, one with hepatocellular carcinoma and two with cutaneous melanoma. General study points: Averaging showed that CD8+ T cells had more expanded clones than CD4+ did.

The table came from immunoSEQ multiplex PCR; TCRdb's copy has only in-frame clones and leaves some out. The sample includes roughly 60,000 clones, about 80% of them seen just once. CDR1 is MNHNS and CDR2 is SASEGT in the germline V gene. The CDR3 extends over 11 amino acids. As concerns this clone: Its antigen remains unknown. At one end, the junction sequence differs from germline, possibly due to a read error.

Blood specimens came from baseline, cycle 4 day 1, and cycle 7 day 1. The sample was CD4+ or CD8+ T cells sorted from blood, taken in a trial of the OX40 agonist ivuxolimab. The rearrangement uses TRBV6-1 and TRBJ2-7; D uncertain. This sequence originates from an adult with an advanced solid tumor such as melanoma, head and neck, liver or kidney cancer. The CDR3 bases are TGTGCCAGCAGTGCCGGAAGAAGACCCTATTTC. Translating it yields CASSAGRRPYF.